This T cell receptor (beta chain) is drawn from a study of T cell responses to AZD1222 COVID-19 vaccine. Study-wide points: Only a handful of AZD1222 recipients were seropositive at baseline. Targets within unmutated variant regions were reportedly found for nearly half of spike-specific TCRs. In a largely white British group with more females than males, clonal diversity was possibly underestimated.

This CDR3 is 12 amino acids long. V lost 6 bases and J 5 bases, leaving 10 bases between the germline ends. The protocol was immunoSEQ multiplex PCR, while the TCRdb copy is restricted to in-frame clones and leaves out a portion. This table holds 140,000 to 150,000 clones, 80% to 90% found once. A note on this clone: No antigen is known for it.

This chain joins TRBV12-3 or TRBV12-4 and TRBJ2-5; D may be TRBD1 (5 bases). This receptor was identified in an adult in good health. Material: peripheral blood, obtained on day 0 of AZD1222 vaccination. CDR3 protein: CASSTGLETQYF. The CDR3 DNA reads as TGTGCCAGCAGCACAGGATTGGAGACCCAGTACTTC.